The table lists the clone carrying this TCR beta chain with many counts. Its target is not known. TCR beta CDR3 regions were amplified from RNA transcripts. First-round RT-PCR with HTBI primers amplified the TCR CDR3 region. TCRdb analysed the multiplex PCR reads with MiXCR anew, one entry per CDR3 protein. The sample holds 490,000 or so distinct CDR3 sequences, roughly 15% seen once. Germline lookup yields CDR1 SGHAT and CDR2 FQNNGV. The trim removed 2 bases at V and 8 bases at J, leaving 9 bases unmatched. CDR3 size: 15 residues. The sample belongs to a study of T cells in Graves' hyperthyroidism and ophthalmopathy. In the study overall: Peripheral blood was secured at the point of initial diagnosis, before any treatment.

Points from the study as a whole: Most thyroid-expanded clonotypes above 0.001 were also found in blood. Separating ophthalmopathy from stable hyperthyroidism was achieved by a 13 V-J model.

Diagnoses were established using clinical symptoms, serum thyroxine and TRAb, thyroid ultrasound and orbital computed tomography. Input material: blood. This rearrangement joins TRBV11-2 to TRBJ2-1; 7 nucleotides align to TRBD1. This TCR was sampled from a woman in her 30s with Graves' ophthalmopathy. CDR3 nucleotide sequence: TGTGCCAGCAGCTTACTAGGGGGCGGGTTAGATGAGCAGTTCTTC. This translates into CASSLLGGGLDEQFF. The whole variable domain, filled in from reference TRBV11-2 and TRBJ2-1, reads EAGVAQSPRYKIIEKRQSVAFWCNPISGHATLYWYQQILGQGPKLLIQFQNNGVVDDSQLPKDRFSAERLKGVDSTLKIQPAKLEDSAVYLCASSLLGGGLDEQFFGPGTRLTVL.